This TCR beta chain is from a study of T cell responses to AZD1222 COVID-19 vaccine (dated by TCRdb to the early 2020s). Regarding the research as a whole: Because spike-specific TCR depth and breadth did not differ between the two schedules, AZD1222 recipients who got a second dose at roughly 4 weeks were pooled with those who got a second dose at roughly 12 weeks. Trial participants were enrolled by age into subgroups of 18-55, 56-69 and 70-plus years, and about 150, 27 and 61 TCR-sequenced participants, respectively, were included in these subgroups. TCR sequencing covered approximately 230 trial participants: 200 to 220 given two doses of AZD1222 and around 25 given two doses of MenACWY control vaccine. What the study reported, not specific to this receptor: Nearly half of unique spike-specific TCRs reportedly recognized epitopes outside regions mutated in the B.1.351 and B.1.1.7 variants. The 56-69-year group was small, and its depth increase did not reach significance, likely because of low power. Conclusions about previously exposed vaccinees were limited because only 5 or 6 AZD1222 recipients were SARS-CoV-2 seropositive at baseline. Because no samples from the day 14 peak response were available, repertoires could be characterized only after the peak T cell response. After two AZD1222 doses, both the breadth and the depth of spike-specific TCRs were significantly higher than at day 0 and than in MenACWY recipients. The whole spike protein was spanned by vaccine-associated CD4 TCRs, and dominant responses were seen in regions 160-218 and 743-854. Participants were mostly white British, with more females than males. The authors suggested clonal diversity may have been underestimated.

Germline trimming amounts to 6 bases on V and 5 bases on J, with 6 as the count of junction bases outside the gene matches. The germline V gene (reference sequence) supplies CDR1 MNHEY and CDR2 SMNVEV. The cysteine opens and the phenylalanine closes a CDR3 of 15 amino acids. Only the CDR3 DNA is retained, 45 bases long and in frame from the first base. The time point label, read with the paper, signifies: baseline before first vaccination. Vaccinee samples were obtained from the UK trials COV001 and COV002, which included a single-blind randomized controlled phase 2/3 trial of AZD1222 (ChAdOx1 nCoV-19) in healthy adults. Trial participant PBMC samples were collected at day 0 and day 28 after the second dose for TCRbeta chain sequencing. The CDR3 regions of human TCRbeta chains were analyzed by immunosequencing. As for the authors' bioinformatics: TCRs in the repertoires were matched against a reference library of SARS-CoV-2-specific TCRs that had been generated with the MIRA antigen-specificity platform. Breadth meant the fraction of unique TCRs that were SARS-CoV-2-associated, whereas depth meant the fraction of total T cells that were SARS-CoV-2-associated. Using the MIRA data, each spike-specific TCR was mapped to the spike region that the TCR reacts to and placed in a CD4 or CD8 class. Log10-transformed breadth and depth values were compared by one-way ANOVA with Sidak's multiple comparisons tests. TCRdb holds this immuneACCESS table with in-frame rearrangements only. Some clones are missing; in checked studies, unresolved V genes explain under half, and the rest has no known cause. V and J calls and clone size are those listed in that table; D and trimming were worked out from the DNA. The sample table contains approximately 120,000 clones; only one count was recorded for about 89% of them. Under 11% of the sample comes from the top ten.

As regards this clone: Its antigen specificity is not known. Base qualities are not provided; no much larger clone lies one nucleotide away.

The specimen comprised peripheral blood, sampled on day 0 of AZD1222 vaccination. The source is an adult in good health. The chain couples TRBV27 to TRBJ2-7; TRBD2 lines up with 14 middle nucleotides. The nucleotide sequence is TGTGCCAGCAGGCCCGGGACTAGCGGGAGCCACGAGCAGTACTTC. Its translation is CASRPGTSGSHEQYF.